The 16 T cell receptor beta chains below come from one sample, sequenced in a study of a mutant IDH1 vaccine in newly diagnosed glioma. The time point denotes: week 11, during vaccination. Topical imiquimod accompanied each vaccine dose, which consisted of 300 ug of mutant IDH1 20-mer peptide. The repertoire was sequenced with immunoSEQ multiplex PCR; TCRdb's copy has only in-frame clones and lacks some. Among under 150,000 clones listed, around 77% were seen once. These receptors have no known antigen. This material consisted of PBMCs, taken from a glioma patient whose treatment included an IDH1 peptide vaccine. The receptors shown here come from a man aged 40-55 years with glioma.

The rearrangement joins TRBV5-6 to TRBJ1-1; TRBD1 matches at 8 bases. The CDR3 sequence is 14 residues long. Unmatched junction bases numbered 5, after V lost 2 bases and J lost 5 bases. The germline V gene encodes CDR1 SGHDT and CDR2 YYEEEE. The CDR3 nucleotides are TGTGCCAGCAGCTTAACAGGGGGGTGGACTGAAGCTTTCTTT. Amino acid sequence: CASSLTGGWTEAFF.

This rearrangement joins TRBV11-3 to TRBJ2-1; 15 bases are shared with TRBD2. CDR3 length: 17 residues. V lost 4 bases and J lost 3; bases outside the gene matches: 4. In germline, CDR1 is SGHNT, CDR2 YENEEA. CDR3 DNA: TGTGCCAGCAGCTCCGGGACTAGCGGGAGGTTCTACAATGAGCAGTTCTTC. Amino acid sequence: CASSSGTSGRFYNEQFF.

In nucleotides, the CDR3 is TGCAGCGTTGTTCTCCCGAACACTGAAGCTTTCTTT. The encoded protein is CSVVLPNTEAFF. The chain has TRBV29-1 and TRBJ1-1; D gene unclear. The length of the CDR3 is 12 residues. Per the germline V gene, CDR1 is SQVTM and CDR2 is ANQGSEA. Trimming left V 4 bases short and J 1 base short, with 7 bases between.

The chain links TRBV6-4 to TRBJ1-2; D perhaps matches TRBD1 (5 bases). The CDR3 sequence is 13 residues long. Trimming shortened V by 0 bases and J by 7 bases, and 9 bases separated the two germline ends. CDR1 and CDR2 (germline): MRHNA, SNTAGT. CDR3 residues: CASSDSWGSGYTF. The CDR3 DNA follows: TGTGCCAGCAGTGACTCGTGGGGCTCTGGCTACACCTTC.

The chain couples TRBV19 to TRBJ2-7; weak D call: TRBD2 (5 bases). CDR3 length equals 13 residues. Germline lookup yields CDR1 LNHDA and CDR2 SQIVND (reference sequence). Trimming removed 3 bases from V and 3 bases from J, with 9 bases in between. CDR3 DNA: TGTGCCAGTAGTATGGCCCGGGGCTACGAGCAGTACTTC. It yields the protein CASSMARGYEQYF.

There are a few counts of this clone. The chain is built from TRBV4-1 and TRBJ2-1; unclear D gene. The CDR3 runs to 16 residues. Germline V gene sequence: CDR1 MGHRA, CDR2 YSYEKL. Deletions cut 0 bases from V and 0 bases from J, with 9 bases between. The CDR3 DNA follows: TGCGCCAGCAGCCAAGATTCAGAGAGCTCCTACAATGAGCAGTTCTTC. This gives the protein CASSQDSESSYNEQFF.

This clone appeared a few times. The CDR3 bases are TGTGCCAGCACGGTCCGGCTAGCGGGGTCCAATGAGCAGTTCTTC. It translates to CASTVRLAGSNEQFF. The chain couples TRBV6-1 to TRBJ2-1; 9 bases are a match to TRBD2. The germline CDR1 and CDR2 sequences are MNHNS and SASEGT. The CDR3 contains 15 residues. Germline trimming cut 7 bases from V and 6 bases from J; bases unmatched to any gene: 10.

The chain has TRBV18 and TRBJ2-5; D uncertain. The CDR3 covers 13 residues. The V gene's germline CDR1 is KGHSH and CDR2 LQKENI. Deletions cut 3 bases from V and 5 bases from J, with 10 bases between. The CDR3: CASSPDLPETQYF. Here the CDR3 DNA reads TGTGCCAGCTCACCGGATCTCCCCGAGACCCAGTACTTC.

The rearrangement joins TRBV19 to TRBJ2-3, with a tentative D call TRBD2 (6 bases). There are 16 residues in the CDR3. Trimming took 6 bases from V and 0 from J, leaving 16 bases between them. CDR1 and CDR2 from the germline V gene are LNHDA and SQIVND (reference sequence). The CDR3: CASSSGTFSSTDTQYF. CDR3 bases: TGTGCCAGTAGCTCCGGGACTTTCTCTAGCACAGATACGCAGTATTTT.

V usage is TRBV5-1 and J usage is TRBJ2-7; 9 positions agree with TRBD2. The CDR3 has 15 residues. V was pared by 4 bases and J by 1 base, with 6 bases of the junction left unmatched. Germline V gene lookup returns CDR1 SGHRS and CDR2 YFSETQ. The CDR3 here is CASSPRLAGSYEQYF. CDR3 nucleotides: TGCGCCAGCAGCCCCCGGCTAGCGGGGTCCTACGAGCAGTACTTC.

The chain has TRBV27 and TRBJ2-1, with TRBD1 matching over 7 bases. The CDR3 length is 13 residues. Germline trimming cut 4 bases from V and 15 bases from J; bases unmatched to any gene: 12. The germline V gene encodes CDR1 MNHEY and CDR2 SMNVEV (reference sequence). The CDR3 region has the DNA TGTGCCAGCAGTTCAACCCGACAGGGTCCATTGTTCTTC. Its translation: CASSSTRQGPLFF.

The chain links TRBV10-1 to TRBJ2-3; TRBD1 matches at 10 bases. The J segment lost 3 bases and the V segment lost 3 bases, leaving 12 bases of the junction unmatched. The germline gives CDR1 WNHNN, CDR2 SYGVQD (reference sequence). The CDR3 is 18 amino acids. CDR3 residues: CASSDPLGWDRGTDTQYF. CDR3 sequence (DNA): TGCGCCAGCAGTGACCCCCTTGGTTGGGACAGGGGAACAGATACGCAGTATTTT.

This clone was recorded only once. V usage is TRBV19 and J usage is TRBJ1-3; 8 bases are a match to TRBD1. Germline V gene sequence: CDR1 LNHDA, CDR2 SQIVND (reference sequence). The CDR3 is 18 amino acids. The J segment lost 0 bases and the V segment lost 4 bases, leaving 11 bases of the junction unmatched. Here the CDR3 DNA reads TGTGCCAGTAGTAAATTCGGCAGGGGGCTCGGCTCTGGAAACACCATATATTTT. Translation: CASSKFGRGLGSGNTIYF.

The chain recombines TRBV20-1 with TRBJ1-2; D is possibly TRBD1 (5 bases). CDR1 is DFQATT, CDR2 SNEGSKA, per germline (reference sequence). Trimming shortened V by 6 bases and J by 7 bases, and 9 bases separated the two germline ends. The CDR3 is made up of 10 amino acids. The CDR3 here is CSAVRVGYTF. The CDR3 nucleotides are TGCAGTGCCGTCAGGGTTGGCTACACCTTC.

This chain links TRBV6-1 with TRBJ1-1; D is perhaps TRBD1 (6 bases). The CDR3 runs 13 residues. Deletions cut 7 bases from V and 5 bases from J, with 14 bases between. Germline CDR1 reads MNHNS; CDR2 reads SASEGT. CDR3 sequence: CASNATGWTEAFF. The CDR3 DNA reads as TGTGCCAGCAATGCCACAGGGTGGACTGAAGCTTTCTTT.

V usage is TRBV7-2 and J usage is TRBJ2-7, with D possibly called TRBD1 or TRBD2 (6 bases each). Germline values: CDR1 SGHTA, CDR2 FQGNSA. This CDR3 region has 15 residues. V was shortened by 4 bases and J by 2 bases, with 15 bases between the two germline ends. This CDR3 is CASSSSWGATYEQYF. CDR3 nucleotides: TGTGCCAGCAGCTCCTCTTGGGGGGCGACCTACGAGCAGTACTTC.